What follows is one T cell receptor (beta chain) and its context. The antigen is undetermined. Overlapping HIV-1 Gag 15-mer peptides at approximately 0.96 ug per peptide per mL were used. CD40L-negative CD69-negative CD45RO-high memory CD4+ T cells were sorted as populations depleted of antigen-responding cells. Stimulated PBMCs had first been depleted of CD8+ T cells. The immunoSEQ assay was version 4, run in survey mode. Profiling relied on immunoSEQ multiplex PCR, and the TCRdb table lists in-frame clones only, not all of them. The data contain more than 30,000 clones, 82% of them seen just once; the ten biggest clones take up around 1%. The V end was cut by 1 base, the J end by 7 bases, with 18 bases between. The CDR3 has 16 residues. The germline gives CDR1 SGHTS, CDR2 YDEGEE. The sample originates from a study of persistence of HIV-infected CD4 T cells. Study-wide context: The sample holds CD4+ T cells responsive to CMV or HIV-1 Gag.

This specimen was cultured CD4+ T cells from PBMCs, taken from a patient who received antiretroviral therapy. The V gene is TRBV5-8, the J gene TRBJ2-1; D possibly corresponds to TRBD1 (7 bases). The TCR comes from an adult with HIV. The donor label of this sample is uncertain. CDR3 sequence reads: CASSLYSGGRRNEQFF. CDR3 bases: TGTGCCAGCAGCTTGTATTCAGGGGGGCGTAGAAATGAGCAGTTCTTC.